This T cell receptor (beta chain) was obtained from a study of blood T cell repertoires in COVID-19. The table came from immunoSEQ multiplex PCR; TCRdb's copy has only in-frame clones and leaves some out. The profile covers fewer than 250,000 clones, with roughly 85% appearing a single time and approximately 8.2% taken by the ten largest. V was cut by 2 bases and J by 4 bases, with 12 bases left in between. The CDR3 sequence is 15 residues long. Germline CDR1 SGHTA, CDR2 FQGTGA. This chain connects TRBV7-3 to TRBJ2-1, with D possibly being TRBD2 (6 bases). The source material was PBMCs or T cells enriched from blood (not recorded which). The TCR was taken from a woman between 50 and 59 years old with acute COVID-19. CDR3 protein: CASSLFGGNYNEQFF. The CDR3 region has the DNA TGTGCCAGCAGCTTATTCGGGGGAAATTACAATGAGCAGTTCTTC.